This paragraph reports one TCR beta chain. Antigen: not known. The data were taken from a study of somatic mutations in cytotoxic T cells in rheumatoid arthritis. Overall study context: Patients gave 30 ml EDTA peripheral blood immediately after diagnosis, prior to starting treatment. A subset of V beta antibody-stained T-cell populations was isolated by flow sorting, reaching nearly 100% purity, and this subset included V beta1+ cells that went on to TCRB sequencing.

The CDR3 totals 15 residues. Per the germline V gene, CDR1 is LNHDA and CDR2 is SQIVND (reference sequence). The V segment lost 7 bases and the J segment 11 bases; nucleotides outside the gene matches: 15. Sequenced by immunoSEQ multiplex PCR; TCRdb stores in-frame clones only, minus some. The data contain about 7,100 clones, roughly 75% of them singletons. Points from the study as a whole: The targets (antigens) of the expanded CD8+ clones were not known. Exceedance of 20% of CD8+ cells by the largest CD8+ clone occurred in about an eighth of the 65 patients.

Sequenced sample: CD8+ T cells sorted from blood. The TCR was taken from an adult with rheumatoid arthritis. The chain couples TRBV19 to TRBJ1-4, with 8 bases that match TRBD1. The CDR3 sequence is CASNGQGEHRGKLFF. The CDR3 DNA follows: TGTGCCAGTAATGGACAGGGTGAACATCGAGGTAAACTGTTTTTT. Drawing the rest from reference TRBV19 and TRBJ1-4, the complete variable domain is DGGITQSPKYLFRKEGQNVTLSCEQNLNHDAMYWYRQDPGQGLRLIYYSQIVNDFQKGDIAEGYSVSREKKESFPLTVTSAQKNPTAFYLCASNGQGEHRGKLFFGSGTQLSVL.